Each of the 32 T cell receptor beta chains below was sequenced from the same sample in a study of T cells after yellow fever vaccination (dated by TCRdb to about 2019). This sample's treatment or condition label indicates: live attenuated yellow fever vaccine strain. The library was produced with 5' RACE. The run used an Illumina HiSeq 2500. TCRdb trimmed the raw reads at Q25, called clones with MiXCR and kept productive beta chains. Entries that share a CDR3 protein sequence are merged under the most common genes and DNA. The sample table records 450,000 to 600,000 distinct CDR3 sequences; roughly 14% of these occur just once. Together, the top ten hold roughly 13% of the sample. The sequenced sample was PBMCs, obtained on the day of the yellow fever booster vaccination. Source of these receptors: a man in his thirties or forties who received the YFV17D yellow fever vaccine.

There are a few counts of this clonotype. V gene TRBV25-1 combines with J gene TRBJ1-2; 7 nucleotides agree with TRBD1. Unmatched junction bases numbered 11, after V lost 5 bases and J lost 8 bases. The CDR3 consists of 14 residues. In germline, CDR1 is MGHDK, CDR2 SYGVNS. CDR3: CASSRETGEEGYTF. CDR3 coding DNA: TGTGCCAGCAGTCGAGAAACAGGGGAAGAAGGCTACACCTTC.

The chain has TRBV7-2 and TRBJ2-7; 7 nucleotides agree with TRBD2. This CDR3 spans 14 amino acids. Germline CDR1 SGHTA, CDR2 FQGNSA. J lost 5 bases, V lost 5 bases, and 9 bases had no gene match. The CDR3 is CASSDRTRVHEQYF. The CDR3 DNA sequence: TGTGCCAGCAGCGACCGGACTAGAGTCCACGAGCAGTACTTC.

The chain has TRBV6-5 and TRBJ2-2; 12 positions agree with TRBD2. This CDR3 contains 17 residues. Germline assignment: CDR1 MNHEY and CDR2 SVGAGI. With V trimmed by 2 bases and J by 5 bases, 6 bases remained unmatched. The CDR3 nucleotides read TGTGCCAGCAGTTACGGCCCTACTAGCGGGAGGACCGGGGAGCTGTTTTTT. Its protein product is CASSYGPTSGRTGELFF.

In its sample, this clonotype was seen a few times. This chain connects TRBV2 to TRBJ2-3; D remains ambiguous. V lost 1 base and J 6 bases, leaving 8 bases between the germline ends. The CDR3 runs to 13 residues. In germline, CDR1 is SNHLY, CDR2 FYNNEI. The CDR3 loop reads CASSEEGWDTQYF. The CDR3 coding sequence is TGTGCCAGCAGTGAAGAGGGCTGGGATACGCAGTATTTT.

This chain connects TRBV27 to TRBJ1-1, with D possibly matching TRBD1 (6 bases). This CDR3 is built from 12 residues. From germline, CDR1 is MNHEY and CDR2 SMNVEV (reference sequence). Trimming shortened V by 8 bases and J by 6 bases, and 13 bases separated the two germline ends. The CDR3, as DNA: TGTGCCAGCGGCCAGGGGTTCGCTGAAGCTTTCTTT. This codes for CASGQGFAEAFF.

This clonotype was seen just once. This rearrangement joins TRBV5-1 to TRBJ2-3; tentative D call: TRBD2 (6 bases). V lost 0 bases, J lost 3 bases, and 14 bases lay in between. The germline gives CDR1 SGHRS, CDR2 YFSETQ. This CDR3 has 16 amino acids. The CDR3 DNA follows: TGCGCCAGCAGCTTGGCCCCAGGGAGGATAACAGATACGCAGTATTTT. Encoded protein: CASSLAPGRITDTQYF.

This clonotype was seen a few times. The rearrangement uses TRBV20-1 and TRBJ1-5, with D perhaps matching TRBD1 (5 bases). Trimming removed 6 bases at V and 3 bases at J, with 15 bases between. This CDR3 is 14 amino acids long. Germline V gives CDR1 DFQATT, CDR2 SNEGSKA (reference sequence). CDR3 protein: CSAEGRFINQPQHF. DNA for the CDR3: TGCAGTGCGGAGGGACGGTTTATCAATCAGCCCCAGCATTTT.

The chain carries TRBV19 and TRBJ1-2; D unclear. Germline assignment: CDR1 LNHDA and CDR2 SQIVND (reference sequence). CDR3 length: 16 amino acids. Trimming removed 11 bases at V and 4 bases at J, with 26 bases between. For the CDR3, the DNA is TGTGCCGTGCGAGGTGGTGGGTCCTCTCTTGGCTATGGCTACACCTTC. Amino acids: CAVRGGGSSLGYGYTF.

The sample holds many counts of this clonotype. The CDR3 nucleotides are TGCGCCAGCAGCATGGGACTAGCGGGGAGGATAGAGACCCAGTACTTC. As protein: CASSMGLAGRIETQYF. The chain couples TRBV5-1 to TRBJ2-5, with 13 nucleotides matching TRBD2. Germline CDR1 and CDR2: SGHRS and YFSETQ. The CDR3 contains 16 residues. Germline trimming cut 4 bases from V and 4 bases from J; bases unmatched to any gene: 7.

The CDR3 DNA reads as TGTGCCAGCAGCTTAGGAGGGGTAGAAGCTTTCTTT. This gives the protein CASSLGGVEAFF. The V call is TRBV11-1, the J call TRBJ1-1, with D perhaps TRBD1 (5 bases). Trimming removed 1 base from V and 8 bases from J, with 8 bases in between. This CDR3 has 12 amino acids. CDR1 is SGHAT, CDR2 FQDESV, per germline (reference sequence).

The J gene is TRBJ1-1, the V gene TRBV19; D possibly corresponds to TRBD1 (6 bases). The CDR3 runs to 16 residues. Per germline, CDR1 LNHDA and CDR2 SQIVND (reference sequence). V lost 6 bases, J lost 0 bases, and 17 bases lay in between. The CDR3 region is CASRLGRDKLNTEAFF. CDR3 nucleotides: TGTGCCAGTAGATTGGGGCGGGACAAATTGAACACTGAAGCTTTCTTT.

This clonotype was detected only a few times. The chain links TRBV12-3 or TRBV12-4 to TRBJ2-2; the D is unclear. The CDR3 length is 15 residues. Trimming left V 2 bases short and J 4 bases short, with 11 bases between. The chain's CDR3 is CASSLTDWATGELFF. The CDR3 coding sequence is TGTGCCAGCAGTTTAACAGATTGGGCCACCGGGGAGCTGTTTTTT.

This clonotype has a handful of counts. The CDR3 nucleotides read TGTGCCAGCAGCCCCAGGGGGGGACTAGGGAGTTACGAGCAGTACTTC. Its protein is CASSPRGGLGSYEQYF. The V gene is TRBV7-9, the J gene TRBJ2-7; D may be TRBD2 (8 bases). Germline V gene sequence: CDR1 SEHNR, CDR2 FQNEAQ (reference sequence). V shed 5 bases and J shed 4 bases, with 21 bases lying between them. There are 16 residues in the CDR3.

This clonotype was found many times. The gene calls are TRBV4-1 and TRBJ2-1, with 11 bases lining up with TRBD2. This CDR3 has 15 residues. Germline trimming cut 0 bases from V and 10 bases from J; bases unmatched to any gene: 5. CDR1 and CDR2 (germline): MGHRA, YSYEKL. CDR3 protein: CASSQDSGRAGEQFF. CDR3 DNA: TGCGCCAGCAGCCAAGATAGCGGGAGGGCCGGGGAGCAGTTCTTC.

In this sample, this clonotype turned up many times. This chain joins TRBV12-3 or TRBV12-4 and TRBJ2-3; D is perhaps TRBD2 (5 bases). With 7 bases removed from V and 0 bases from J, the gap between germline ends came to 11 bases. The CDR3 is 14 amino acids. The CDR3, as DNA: TGTGCCAGCAAGTCAAGCGGTAGCACAGATACGCAGTATTTT. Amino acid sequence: CASKSSGSTDTQYF.

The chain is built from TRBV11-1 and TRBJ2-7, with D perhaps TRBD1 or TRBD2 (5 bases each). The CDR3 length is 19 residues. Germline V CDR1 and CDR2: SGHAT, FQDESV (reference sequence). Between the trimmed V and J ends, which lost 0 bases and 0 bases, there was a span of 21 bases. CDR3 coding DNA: TGTGCCAGCAGCTTAGCAGGAGGCAGGGCCCATCCAAGCTCCTACGAGCAGTACTTC. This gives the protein CASSLAGGRAHPSSYEQYF. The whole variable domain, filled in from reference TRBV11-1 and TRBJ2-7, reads EAEVAQSPRYKITEKSQAVAFWCDPISGHATLYWYRQILGQGPELLVQFQDESVVDDSQLPKDRFSAERLKGVDSTLKIQPAELGDSAMYLCASSLAGGRAHPSSYEQYFGPGTRLTVT.

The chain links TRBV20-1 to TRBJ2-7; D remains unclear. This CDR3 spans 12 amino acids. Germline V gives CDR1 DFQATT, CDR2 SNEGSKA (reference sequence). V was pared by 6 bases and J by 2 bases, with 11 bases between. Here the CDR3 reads CSASDGTYEQYF. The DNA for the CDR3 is TGCAGTGCGTCGGACGGCACCTACGAGCAGTACTTC.

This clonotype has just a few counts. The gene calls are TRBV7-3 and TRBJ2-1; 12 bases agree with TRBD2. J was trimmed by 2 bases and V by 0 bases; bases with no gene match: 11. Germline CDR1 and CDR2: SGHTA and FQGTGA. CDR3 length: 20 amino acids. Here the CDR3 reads CASSLTGLAGLVGAYNEQFF. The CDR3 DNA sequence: TGTGCCAGCAGCTTAACCGGACTAGCGGGGTTGGTGGGGGCCTACAATGAGCAGTTCTTC.

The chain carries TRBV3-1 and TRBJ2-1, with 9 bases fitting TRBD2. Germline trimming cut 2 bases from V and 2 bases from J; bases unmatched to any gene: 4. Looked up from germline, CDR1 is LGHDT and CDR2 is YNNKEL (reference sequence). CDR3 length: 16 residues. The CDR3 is CASSQHGGRAYNEQFF. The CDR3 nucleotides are TGTGCCAGCAGCCAACATGGCGGGAGGGCCTACAATGAGCAGTTCTTC.

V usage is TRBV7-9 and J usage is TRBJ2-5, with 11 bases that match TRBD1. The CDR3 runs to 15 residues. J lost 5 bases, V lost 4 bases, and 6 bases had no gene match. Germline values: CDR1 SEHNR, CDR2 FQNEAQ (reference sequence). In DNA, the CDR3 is TGTGCCAGCAGCTGGGGGACAGGGGGAGTGGAGACCCAGTACTTC. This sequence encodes CASSWGTGGVETQYF.

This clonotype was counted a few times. The CDR3 sequence is CASSPGTGASGSYEQYF. The CDR3 nucleotides read TGTGCCAGCAGCCCCGGGACCGGGGCTAGCGGGTCCTACGAGCAGTACTTC. The V gene is TRBV7-2, the J gene TRBJ2-7; 8 bases match TRBD2. This CDR3 spans 17 amino acids. Germline loops: CDR1 SGHTA, CDR2 FQGNSA. V was pared by 5 bases and J by 1 base, with 13 bases of the junction left unmatched.

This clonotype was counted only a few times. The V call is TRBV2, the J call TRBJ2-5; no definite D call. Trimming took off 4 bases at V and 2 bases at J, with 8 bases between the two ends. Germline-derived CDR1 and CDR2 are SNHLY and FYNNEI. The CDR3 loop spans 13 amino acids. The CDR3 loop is CASSVWEQETQYF. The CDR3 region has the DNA TGTGCCAGCAGTGTTTGGGAACAAGAGACCCAGTACTTC.

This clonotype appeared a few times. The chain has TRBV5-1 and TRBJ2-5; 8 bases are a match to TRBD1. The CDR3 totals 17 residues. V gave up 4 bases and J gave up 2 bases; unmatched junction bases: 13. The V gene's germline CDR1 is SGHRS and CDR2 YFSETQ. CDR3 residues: CASSKTPRQGPQETQYF. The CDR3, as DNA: TGCGCCAGCAGCAAAACCCCCCGACAGGGGCCTCAAGAGACCCAGTACTTC.

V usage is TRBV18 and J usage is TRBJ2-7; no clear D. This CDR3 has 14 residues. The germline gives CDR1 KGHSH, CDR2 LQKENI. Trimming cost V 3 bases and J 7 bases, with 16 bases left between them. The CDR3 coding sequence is TGTGCCAGCTCACCTACGGACGGCCGTGGGGAGCAGTACTTC. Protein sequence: CASSPTDGRGEQYF. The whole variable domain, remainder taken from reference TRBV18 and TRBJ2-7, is NAGVMQNPRHLVRRRGQEARLRCSPMKGHSHVYWYRQLPEEGLKFMVYLQKENIIDESGMPKERFSAEFPKEGPSILRIQQVVRGDSAAYFCASSPTDGRGEQYFGPGTRLTVT.

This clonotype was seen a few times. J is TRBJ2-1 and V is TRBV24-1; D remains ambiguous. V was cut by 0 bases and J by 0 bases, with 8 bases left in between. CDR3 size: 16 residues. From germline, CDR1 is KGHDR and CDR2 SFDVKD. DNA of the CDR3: TGTGCCACCAGTGATTTGGGCACGAGCTCCTACAATGAGCAGTTCTTC. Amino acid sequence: CATSDLGTSSYNEQFF.

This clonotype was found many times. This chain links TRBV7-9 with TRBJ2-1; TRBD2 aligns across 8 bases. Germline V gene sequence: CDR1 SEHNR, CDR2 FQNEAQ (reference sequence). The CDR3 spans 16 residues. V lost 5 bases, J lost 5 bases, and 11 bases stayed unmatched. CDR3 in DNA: TGTGCCAGCAGCCCCGAGGGCGGGAGGATCCACAATGAGCAGTTCTTC. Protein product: CASSPEGGRIHNEQFF.

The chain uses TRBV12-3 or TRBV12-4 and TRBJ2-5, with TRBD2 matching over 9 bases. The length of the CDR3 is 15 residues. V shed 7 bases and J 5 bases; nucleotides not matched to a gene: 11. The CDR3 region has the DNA TGTGCCAGCACCTTAGGCGGGAGGGCTCCTGAGACCCAGTACTTC. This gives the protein CASTLGGRAPETQYF.

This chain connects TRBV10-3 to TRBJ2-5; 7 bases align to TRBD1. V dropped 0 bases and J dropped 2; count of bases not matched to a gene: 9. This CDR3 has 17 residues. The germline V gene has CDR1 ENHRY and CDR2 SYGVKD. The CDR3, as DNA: TGTGCCATCAGTGAGTCAGAGGGGGCTTCAGGTCAAGAGACCCAGTACTTC. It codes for CAISESEGASGQETQYF.

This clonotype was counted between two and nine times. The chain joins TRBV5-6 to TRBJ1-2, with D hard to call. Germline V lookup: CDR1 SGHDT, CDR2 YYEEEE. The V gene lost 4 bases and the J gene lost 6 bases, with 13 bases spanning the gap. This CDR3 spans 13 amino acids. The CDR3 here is CASSLPIPDGYTF. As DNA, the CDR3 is TGTGCCAGCAGCCTCCCGATTCCGGATGGCTACACCTTC.

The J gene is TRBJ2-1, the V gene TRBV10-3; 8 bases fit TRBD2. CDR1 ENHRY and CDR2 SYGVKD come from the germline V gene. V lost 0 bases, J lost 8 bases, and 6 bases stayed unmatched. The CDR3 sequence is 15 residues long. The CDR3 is CAISESKRESDEQFF. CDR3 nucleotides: TGTGCCATCAGTGAGTCGAAGCGGGAGAGCGATGAGCAGTTCTTC.

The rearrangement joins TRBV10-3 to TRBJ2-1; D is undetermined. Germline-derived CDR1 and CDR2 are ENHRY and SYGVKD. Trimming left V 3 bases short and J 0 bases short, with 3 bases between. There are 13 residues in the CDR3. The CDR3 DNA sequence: TGTGCCATCAGTGACAGCTCCTACAATGAGCAGTTCTTC. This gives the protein CAISDSSYNEQFF.

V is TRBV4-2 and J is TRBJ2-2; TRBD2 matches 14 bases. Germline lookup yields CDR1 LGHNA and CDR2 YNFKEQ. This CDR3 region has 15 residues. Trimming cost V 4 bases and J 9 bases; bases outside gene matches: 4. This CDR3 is CASSPGTSGSWELFF. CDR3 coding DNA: TGTGCCAGCAGCCCTGGGACTAGCGGGAGCTGGGAGCTGTTTTTT.